This record concerns one T cell receptor (beta chain) sequence. The V end lost 5 bases, the J end lost 8 bases, and 12 bases lay between the germline ends. The germline V gene encodes CDR1 SNHLY and CDR2 FYNNEI. This CDR3 has 13 amino acids. The sample is drawn from a study of blood T cell repertoires in COVID-19. Study details: Some COVID-19 samples were acute and others convalescent; all came from the United States, Italy and Spain. T cells, B-cell-depleted T cells, or PBMCs supplied cDNA or gDNA.

Produced via immunoSEQ multiplex PCR; TCRdb's table is partial and in-frame only. The table lists 90,000 to 110,000 clones, 85% of them singletons. Sample: peripheral blood. The rearrangement uses TRBV2 and TRBJ1-4; TRBD1 might be the D (6 bases). The TCR was taken from a man between 45 and 60 years old with acute or convalescent COVID-19. The CDR3 is CASSKDRGEKLFF. The DNA for the CDR3 is TGTGCCAGCAGTAAGGACAGAGGCGAAAAACTGTTTTTT.